This TCR beta chain was obtained from a study of blood T cell repertoires in COVID-19. Study summary: Whether acute or convalescent, the COVID-19 samples came from the United States, Italy and Spain. T cells, B-cell-depleted T cells, or PBMCs provided the cDNA or gDNA that served as material.

Germline V gene lookup returns CDR1 SGHKS and CDR2 YYEKEE (reference sequence). The length of the CDR3 is 15 residues. V was pared by 4 bases and J by 1 base, with 5 bases of the junction left unmatched. Authors' processing steps: Estimation of nucleated cell counts relied on the amplification of reference gene primers. Using immunoSEQ multiplex PCR, the repertoire was profiled, and TCRdb retains in-frame clones only, with some absent. D and trimming were read from the DNA, whereas the V and J calls and clone size are those reported in that table. The data contain approximately 190,000 clones, about four fifths of them singletons.

The receptor comes from a man in his sixties with acute or convalescent COVID-19. The chain carries TRBV5-5 and TRBJ2-1; 7 positions match TRBD1. Sequencing was done on a sample of peripheral blood. The chain's CDR3 is CASSRGQPSYNEQFF. CDR3 nucleotide sequence: TGTGCCAGCAGCCGGGGACAGCCATCCTACAATGAGCAGTTCTTC.